These 27 T cell receptor beta chains were sequenced from one sample in a study of cytomegalovirus exposure and HLA in healthy donors. The primer mix had 60 Vbeta and 13 Jbeta primers. Sequenced by immunoSEQ multiplex PCR; TCRdb stores in-frame clones only, minus some. The repertoire holds over 55,000 clones, with 80% as singletons. The source material was PBMCs. The receptors were sampled from a woman aged 25 to 39 in good health and CMV-seronegative.

This clone has a handful of counts. The chain employs TRBV6-5 and TRBJ2-2; 7 bases align to TRBD2. V dropped 5 bases and J dropped 1; count of bases not matched to a gene: 4. The CDR3 is made up of 15 amino acids. The germline V gene encodes CDR1 MNHEY and CDR2 SVGAGI. The CDR3 protein is CASSPSSGNTGELFF. CDR3 sequence (DNA): TGTGCCAGCAGTCCATCTAGCGGGAACACCGGGGAGCTGTTTTTT.

J is TRBJ1-2 and V is TRBV10-3, with D hard to call. Germline V lookup: CDR1 ENHRY, CDR2 SYGVKD. V was trimmed by 3 bases and J by 2 bases, leaving 7 bases between them. This CDR3 spans 13 amino acids. The CDR3 sequence: CAISDVRNYGYTF. The CDR3 DNA is TGTGCCATCAGTGATGTCAGAAACTATGGCTACACCTTC.

The gene calls are TRBV29-1 and TRBJ1-2; no clear D. The V end lost 3 bases, the J end lost 1 base, and 12 bases lay between the germline ends. Germline assignment: CDR1 SQVTM and CDR2 ANQGSEA. The CDR3 has 14 amino acids. CDR3 sequence (DNA): TGCAGCGTTGATGGGCAGTTAGTTAACTATGGCTACACCTTC. Its protein is CSVDGQLVNYGYTF.

The chain employs TRBV6-1 and TRBJ1-1, with D perhaps matching TRBD1 (5 bases). The V end was cut by 6 bases, the J end by 4 bases, with 15 bases between. From germline, CDR1 is MNHNS and CDR2 SASEGT. CDR3 length equals 14 residues. The CDR3 DNA follows: TGTGCCAGCAGGGGGTTAGGGGCAGTCACTGAAGCTTTCTTT. Amino acid sequence: CASRGLGAVTEAFF.

The V and J genes are TRBV25-1 and TRBJ2-1; 7 bases align to TRBD1. J was trimmed by 12 bases and V by 4 bases; bases with no gene match: 3. In germline, CDR1 is MGHDK, CDR2 SYGVNS. This CDR3 has 11 amino acids. The CDR3 DNA reads TGTGCCAGCAGTGCGGGGACAGCGCAGTTCTTC. The encoded protein is CASSAGTAQFF. The full variable domain, its missing parts supplied by reference TRBV25-1 and TRBJ2-1, is EADIYQTPRYLVIGTGKKITLECSQTMGHDKMYWYQQDPGMELHLIHYSYGVNSTEKGDLSSESTVSRIRTEHFPLTLESARPSHTSQYLCASSAGTAQFFGPGTRLTVL.

The chain couples TRBV6-6 to TRBJ1-1, with D possibly TRBD1 on 6 matching bases. In germline, CDR1 is MNHNY, CDR2 SVGAGI (reference sequence). V dropped 0 bases and J dropped 4 bases, with 12 bases sitting between them. CDR3 length: 15 amino acids. CDR3 bases: TGTGCCAGCAGTTACTCGGGTCAGGGGAGCACTGAAGCTTTCTTT. It specifies CASSYSGQGSTEAFF.

The V gene is TRBV20-1, the J gene TRBJ2-5, with D unclear. This CDR3 spans 11 amino acids. V lost 0 bases and J lost 7, with 6 bases in between. Germline assignment: CDR1 DFQATT and CDR2 SNEGSKA (reference sequence). The CDR3 DNA is TGCAGTGCTAGAGATCCCGTGACCCAGTACTTC. The encoded protein is CSARDPVTQYF.

There are a few counts of this clone. The CDR3, as DNA: TGCGCCAGCAGCTCTGGGGGGAGTCTGAATGAAAAACTGTTTTTT. Protein: CASSSGGSLNEKLFF. The rearrangement uses TRBV4-1 and TRBJ1-4; the D gene is possibly TRBD1 (5 bases). In germline, CDR1 is MGHRA, CDR2 YSYEKL. The CDR3 is 15 residues long. Trimming took 5 bases from V and 5 from J, leaving 15 bases between them.

The CDR3 coding sequence is TGTGCCAGCAGCGTAACTAGCGGGAGTAGCAACGAGCAGTACTTC. As protein: CASSVTSGSSNEQYF. J is TRBJ2-7 and V is TRBV9; 11 bases agree with TRBD2. In germline, CDR1 is SGDLS, CDR2 YYNGEE. V was pared by 1 base and J by 5 bases, with 5 bases of the junction left unmatched. CDR3 length: 15 amino acids.

This clone was seen once. The V gene is TRBV5-1, the J gene TRBJ1-5, with 7 bases lining up with TRBD1. V trimming: 1 base; J trimming: 3 bases; junction bases outside the gene matches: 4. The CDR3 is made up of 15 amino acids. Per germline, CDR1 SGHRS and CDR2 YFSETQ. For the CDR3, the DNA is TGCGCCAGCAGCTTGTCCACAGGGGACAATCAGCCCCAGCATTTT. The encoded protein is CASSLSTGDNQPQHF.

J is TRBJ1-2 and V is TRBV30, with 7 nucleotides matching TRBD1. This CDR3 has 15 amino acids. V shed 2 bases and J 5 bases; nucleotides not matched to a gene: 11. CDR1 is GTSNPN and CDR2 is SVGIG in the germline V gene (reference sequence). The CDR3 region has the DNA TGTGCCTGGAGTCCACTCGGGACAGATAATTATGGCTACACCTTC. Protein product: CAWSPLGTDNYGYTF.

This sequence joins TRBV25-1 and TRBJ1-1, with D perhaps matching TRBD1 (6 bases). The germline gives CDR1 MGHDK, CDR2 SYGVNS. V lost 5 bases, J lost 7 bases, and 17 bases lay in between. The CDR3 is made up of 14 amino acids. The CDR3, as DNA: TGTGCCAGCAGTTCCAACAGGGTGGACCTTGAAGCTTTCTTT. Residues: CASSSNRVDLEAFF.

The rearrangement links TRBV6-1 to TRBJ2-5, with 9 positions matching TRBD1. Germline CDR1 and CDR2: MNHNS and SASEGT. V gave up 2 bases and J gave up 1 base; unmatched junction bases: 2. CDR3 length: 15 residues. The DNA for the CDR3 is TGTGCCAGCAGTGAAATGGGACAGGGCCAAGAGACCCAGTACTTC. It is translated as CASSEMGQGQETQYF.

The CDR3 DNA sequence: TGTGCCAGCAGGGAGTCCCATAGCACAGATACGCAGTATTTT. Translated, it gives CASRESHSTDTQYF. V gene TRBV6-4 combines with J gene TRBJ2-3, with D hard to call. The CDR3 loop spans 14 amino acids. Germline V lookup: CDR1 MRHNA, CDR2 SNTAGT. Trimming stripped 6 bases from V and 0 bases from J, with 10 bases between.

V and J are TRBV28 and TRBJ1-1; a weak D match, TRBD1 (6 bases). The CDR3 has 14 residues. Germline assignment: CDR1 MDHEN and CDR2 SYDVKM. Trimming cost V 9 bases and J 4 bases, with 18 bases left between them. CDR3 DNA sequence: TGTGCCAGTACCTTACAGGGTGTGCGCACTGAAGCTTTCTTT. Translating it yields CASTLQGVRTEAFF.

This chain connects TRBV13 to TRBJ1-1; TRBD1 matches 12 bases. The CDR3 is 15 amino acids. Germline CDR1 is PRHDT and CDR2 is FYEKMQ (reference sequence). V was pared by 5 bases and J by 6 bases, with 7 bases of the junction left unmatched. CDR3 coding DNA: TGTGCCAGCAGCGTAGCGGGACAGGGGGCCGCTGAAGCTTTCTTT. This sequence encodes CASSVAGQGAAEAFF. Based on the CDR3 plus reference TRBV13 and TRBJ1-1, the full variable domain is AAGVIQSPRHLIKEKRETATLKCYPIPRHDTVYWYQQGPGQDPQFLISFYEKMQSDKGSIPDRFSAQQFSDYHSELNMSSLELGDSALYFCASSVAGQGAAEAFFGQGTRLTVV.

The chain carries TRBV7-2 and TRBJ1-5; perhaps TRBD1 as D (5 bases). CDR3 length: 16 residues. CDR1 SGHTA and CDR2 FQGNSA come from the germline V gene. V was trimmed by 4 bases and J by 6 bases, leaving 19 bases between them. In DNA, the CDR3 is TGTGCCAGCAGCTACCGACCCCTCAGGGAAAGTCAGCCCCAGCATTTT. Translated, it gives CASSYRPLRESQPQHF.

This clone has only one observation. This CDR3 reads CATSDRLQGGANVLTF. CDR3 DNA: TGTGCCACCAGCGACCGCCTTCAGGGTGGGGCCAACGTCCTGACTTTC. The J gene is TRBJ2-6, the V gene TRBV15; D is perhaps TRBD1 (5 bases). The CDR3 is 16 amino acids. The V gene's germline CDR1 is LNHNV and CDR2 YYDKDF (reference sequence). Trimming shortened V by 5 bases and J by 3 bases, and 14 bases separated the two germline ends. The entire variable domain, with the rest obtained from reference TRBV15 and TRBJ2-6, is as follows: DAMVIQNPRYQVTQFGKPVTLSCSQTLNHNVMYWYQQKSSQAPKLLFHYYDKDFNNEADTPDNFQSRRPNTSFCFLDIRSPGLGDTAMYLCATSDRLQGGANVLTFGAGSRLTVL.

The gene calls are TRBV27 and TRBJ1-2; 7 bases line up with TRBD1. The CDR3 length is 13 residues. V gave up 8 bases and J gave up 8 bases; unmatched junction bases: 11. Germline CDR1 and CDR2: MNHEY and SMNVEV (reference sequence). CDR3 bases: TGTGCCAGCCGTATTAGGGGGACAGACGGCTACACCTTC. Protein product: CASRIRGTDGYTF.

The sample holds a few counts of this clone. This chain links TRBV5-6 with TRBJ2-1; TRBD1 aligns across 8 bases. J lost 2 bases, V lost 0 bases, and 1 base had no gene match. The CDR3 extends over 15 amino acids. CDR1 is SGHDT, CDR2 YYEEEE, per germline. The CDR3 region is CASSLGDRPYNEQFF. DNA for the CDR3: TGTGCCAGCAGCTTGGGGGACAGGCCCTACAATGAGCAGTTCTTC.

The genes are TRBV29-1 and TRBJ2-5, with D possibly TRBD2 on 7 matching bases. Germline CDR1 SQVTM, CDR2 ANQGSEA. Trimming pared 0 bases from V and 1 base from J, leaving 12 bases between. This CDR3 has 15 residues. Here the CDR3 reads CSVEDPGGVQETQYF. In nucleotides, the CDR3 is TGCAGCGTTGAAGATCCGGGGGGCGTCCAAGAGACCCAGTACTTC.

The V gene is TRBV30, the J gene TRBJ2-1, with D hard to call. This CDR3 spans 12 amino acids. Germline V gene data show CDR1 as GTSNPN and CDR2 as SVGIG (reference sequence). With 8 bases removed from V and 0 bases from J, the gap between germline ends came to 8 bases. This CDR3 reads CAAIPSYNEQFF. CDR3 nucleotide sequence: TGTGCCGCGATCCCCTCCTACAATGAGCAGTTCTTC.

The rearrangement joins TRBV5-6 to TRBJ2-1; 8 bases are a match to TRBD2. J was trimmed by 5 bases and V by 2 bases; bases with no gene match: 3. CDR1 SGHDT and CDR2 YYEEEE come from the germline V gene. CDR3 length: 14 residues. The CDR3, as DNA: TGTGCCAGCAGCTTCTCGACTAGCGACAATGAGCAGTTCTTC. It codes for CASSFSTSDNEQFF.

The chain links TRBV7-8 to TRBJ1-5; maybe TRBD1 (5 bases). The V gene's germline CDR1 is SGHVS and CDR2 FQNEAQ. V was shortened by 1 base and J by 3 bases, with 7 bases between the two germline ends. The CDR3 covers 14 residues. CDR3 loop: CASSLDRYNQPQHF. CDR3 bases: TGTGCCAGCAGCTTAGACAGGTACAATCAGCCCCAGCATTTT.

V and J are TRBV13 and TRBJ2-1; D is perhaps TRBD2 (7 bases). CDR3 length equals 14 residues. V was clipped by 7 bases and J by 5 bases, with 15 bases between them. From germline, CDR1 is PRHDT and CDR2 FYEKMQ (reference sequence). The CDR3 loop is CASTLRGGHNEQFF. The CDR3 DNA is TGTGCCAGCACCCTTAGGGGGGGGCACAATGAGCAGTTCTTC.

The V and J genes are TRBV2 and TRBJ2-7, with 9 bases identical to TRBD1. The J segment lost 4 bases and the V segment lost 6 bases, leaving 7 bases of the junction unmatched. CDR3 length: 14 amino acids. In germline, CDR1 is SNHLY, CDR2 FYNNEI. The CDR3 spells CASRPPDRGYEQYF. In nucleotides, the CDR3 is TGTGCCAGCAGGCCTCCGGACAGGGGTTACGAGCAGTACTTC. The full variable domain, rest sourced from reference TRBV2 and TRBJ2-7, is EPEVTQTPSHQVTQMGQEVILRCVPISNHLYFYWYRQILGQKVEFLVSFYNNEISEKSEIFDDQFSVERPDGSNFTLKIRSTKLEDSAMYFCASRPPDRGYEQYFGPGTRLTVT.

The V call is TRBV4-3, the J call TRBJ2-7; possibly TRBD1 for D (6 bases). This CDR3 spans 13 amino acids. In germline, CDR1 is LGHNA, CDR2 YSLEER. V lost 1 base and J lost 4, with 8 bases in between. CDR3 region: CASSQARGYEQYF. CDR3 sequence (DNA): TGCGCCAGCAGCCAAGCCAGGGGATACGAGCAGTACTTC.